Below are 18 T cell receptor beta chains sequenced from a single sample in a study of cytomegalovirus exposure and HLA in healthy donors. It was with 60 Vbeta and 13 Jbeta primers that the PCR ran. TCRdb's copy holds only in-frame clones and misses some; the assay was immunoSEQ multiplex PCR. The sample carries 240,000 or so clones, about 86% recorded once. The sequencing sample was made of PBMCs. The receptors come from a woman between 55 and 75 years old in good health and CMV-seropositive.

The chain combines TRBV6-6 with TRBJ1-2, with a weak D call TRBD1 (5 bases). Germline V gives CDR1 MNHNY, CDR2 SVGAGI (reference sequence). The CDR3 has 13 residues. Trimming removed 10 bases at V and 0 bases at J, with 12 bases between. The CDR3 protein is CATKRQTNYGYTF. The CDR3 nucleotides are TGTGCCACGAAAAGACAGACTAACTATGGCTACACCTTC.

J is TRBJ1-2 and V is TRBV11-2; D call uncertain. The CDR3 contains 13 residues. Germline CDR1 is SGHAT and CDR2 is FQNNGV. Trimming removed 4 bases from V and 4 bases from J, with 10 bases in between. CDR3 DNA: TGTGCCAGCAGCTCCGCGTTTCTCTATGGCTACACCTTC. Translation gives CASSSAFLYGYTF.

This chain uses TRBV6-6 with TRBJ2-1, with D hard to call. The CDR3 runs 12 residues. V lost 6 bases to trimming and J lost 8 bases, with 11 bases between them. Per the germline V gene, CDR1 is MNHNY and CDR2 is SVGAGI (reference sequence). CDR3 DNA: TGTGCCAGCAGCCCCGTTATTCATGAGCAGTTCTTC. It specifies CASSPVIHEQFF.

This clone came up a few times. The chain links TRBV25-1 to TRBJ2-1, with 12 positions matching TRBD2. The V and J ends lost 3 bases and 3 bases, in that order; junction bases with no gene match: 6. Per the germline V gene, CDR1 is MGHDK and CDR2 is SYGVNS. The CDR3 contains 17 residues. CDR3 sequence (DNA): TGTGCCAGCAGTGAGGGGACTAGCGGGCTCCTCTACAATGAGCAGTTCTTC. It yields the protein CASSEGTSGLLYNEQFF.

This clone has just a few counts. This sequence joins TRBV7-2 and TRBJ2-7, with a possible D match to TRBD1 (5 bases). V was trimmed by 3 bases and J by 2 bases, leaving 11 bases between them. Germline V CDR1 and CDR2: SGHTA, FQGNSA. This CDR3 has 14 amino acids. CDR3 protein: CASSFRQPPYEQYF. The CDR3 region has the DNA TGTGCCAGCAGCTTTAGACAGCCCCCCTACGAGCAGTACTTC.

The V call is TRBV28, the J call TRBJ2-2; TRBD1 matches 7 bases. Unmatched junction bases numbered 10, after V lost 11 bases and J lost 1 base. CDR1 is MDHEN and CDR2 is SYDVKM in the germline V gene. The CDR3 runs to 15 residues. As DNA, the CDR3 is TGTGCCGGACGACAGGGCCGGCGGAACACCGGGGAGCTGTTTTTT. Encoded protein: CAGRQGRRNTGELFF.

The rearrangement links TRBV19 to TRBJ1-1; no firm D call. The ends were cut back, 5 bases at V and 0 bases at J, with 13 bases in the middle. The CDR3 has 15 residues. Germline V gives CDR1 LNHDA, CDR2 SQIVND (reference sequence). CDR3 DNA: TGTGCCAGTAGTCTGTCACTAAACATGAACACTGAAGCTTTCTTT. Translation: CASSLSLNMNTEAFF. The full variable domain, its missing parts supplied by reference TRBV19 and TRBJ1-1, is DGGITQSPKYLFRKEGQNVTLSCEQNLNHDAMYWYRQDPGQGLRLIYYSQIVNDFQKGDIAEGYSVSREKKESFPLTVTSAQKNPTAFYLCASSLSLNMNTEAFFGQGTRLTVV.

The J gene is TRBJ2-7, the V gene TRBV9, with TRBD2 identical over 8 bases. J lost 4 bases, V lost 0 bases, and 3 bases had no gene match. This CDR3 has 14 amino acids. Germline lookup yields CDR1 SGDLS and CDR2 YYNGEE. CDR3: CASSVGVAGYEQYF. The CDR3 DNA sequence: TGTGCCAGCAGCGTAGGGGTAGCGGGGTACGAGCAGTACTTC.

The chain combines TRBV13 with TRBJ2-7; weak D call: TRBD2 (5 bases). V lost 5 bases, J lost 7 bases, and 18 bases lay in between. Germline CDR1 PRHDT, CDR2 FYEKMQ (reference sequence). This CDR3 contains 14 residues. The CDR3 spells CASSPRTGWREQYF. The DNA of the CDR3 is TGTGCCAGCAGCCCCCGGACGGGGTGGCGGGAGCAGTACTTC.

V and J are TRBV19 and TRBJ2-1; 9 bases match TRBD2. Germline assignment: CDR1 LNHDA and CDR2 SQIVND (reference sequence). The CDR3 runs 14 residues. V trimming: 7 bases; J trimming: 9 bases; junction bases outside the gene matches: 10. CDR3 protein: CASTVIAGATEQFF. DNA for the CDR3: TGTGCCAGTACCGTTATAGCGGGAGCTACTGAGCAGTTCTTC. Full variable domain (rest looked up from reference TRBV19 and TRBJ2-1): DGGITQSPKYLFRKEGQNVTLSCEQNLNHDAMYWYRQDPGQGLRLIYYSQIVNDFQKGDIAEGYSVSREKKESFPLTVTSAQKNPTAFYLCASTVIAGATEQFFGPGTRLTVL.

Only one count was recorded for this clone. The chain recombines TRBV27 with TRBJ2-2, with a possible D match to TRBD1 (6 bases). Germline V gene lookup returns CDR1 MNHEY and CDR2 SMNVEV (reference sequence). The germline V and J ends were trimmed by 4 bases and 1 base, with 10 bases remaining between them. The CDR3 runs to 15 residues. In DNA form, the CDR3 reads TGTGCCAGCAGTTCCCGGACAGTGAACACCGGGGAGCTGTTTTTT. This translates into CASSSRTVNTGELFF.

DNA of the CDR3: TGTGCCAGCATTCGAGAGGGTGAAGCTTTCTTT. Translated: CASIREGEAFF. The chain combines TRBV27 with TRBJ1-1; D is ambiguous. This CDR3 has 11 residues. CDR1 and CDR2 from the germline V gene are MNHEY and SMNVEV (reference sequence). The germline V and J ends were trimmed by 7 bases and 7 bases, with 10 bases remaining between them.

The rearrangement uses TRBV4-1 and TRBJ2-3, with 9 nucleotides matching TRBD2. The trim removed 1 base at V and 0 bases at J, leaving 2 bases unmatched. CDR1 and CDR2 from the germline V gene are MGHRA and YSYEKL. CDR3 size: 16 residues. The CDR3 nucleotides read TGCGCCAGCAGCCAAGGAACTAGCGGGAGCACAGATACGCAGTATTTT. Its translation is CASSQGTSGSTDTQYF.

The rearrangement joins TRBV28 to TRBJ1-3; 11 nucleotides match TRBD1. V was pared by 2 bases and J by 5 bases, with 11 bases of the junction left unmatched. Per germline, CDR1 MDHEN and CDR2 SYDVKM. CDR3 size: 18 residues. Here the CDR3 reads CASSLLPIGTGGRNTIYF. The CDR3 nucleotides read TGTGCCAGCAGTTTACTACCCATCGGGACAGGGGGTCGAAACACCATATATTTT.

The chain combines TRBV10-3 with TRBJ2-7; the D gene is possibly TRBD1 (5 bases). CDR1 and CDR2 (germline): ENHRY, SYGVKD. This CDR3 is built from 14 residues. V was shortened by 7 bases and J by 3 bases, with 16 bases between the two germline ends. This CDR3 is CAITPSGILYEQYF. CDR3 DNA: TGTGCCATCACCCCTTCAGGGATCCTCTACGAGCAGTACTTC.

Comment on this clone: The same CDR3 also results from other DNA sequences found in this sample. The chain couples TRBV18 to TRBJ2-2; the D is unclear. The CDR3 is 13 amino acids. From germline, CDR1 is KGHSH and CDR2 LQKENI. The germline V and J ends were trimmed by 2 bases and 3 bases, with 4 bases remaining between them. The CDR3 region has the DNA TGTGCCAGCTCACCAAGAGACACCGGGGAGCTGTTTTTT. Translated: CASSPRDTGELFF.

This clone appeared a single time. This chain links TRBV27 with TRBJ2-2; 14 nucleotides align to TRBD2. V lost 4 bases and J lost 7; bases outside the gene matches: 2. Germline V gene sequence: CDR1 MNHEY, CDR2 SMNVEV (reference sequence). The CDR3 sequence is 15 residues long. The CDR3 loop is CASSWTSGRFGELFF. CDR3 DNA sequence: TGTGCCAGCAGTTGGACTAGCGGGAGGTTCGGGGAGCTGTTTTTT.

This chain connects TRBV15 to TRBJ2-5; 7 bases fit TRBD1. The germline CDR1 and CDR2 sequences are LNHNV and YYDKDF (reference sequence). The CDR3 is 14 amino acids. V lost 4 bases, J lost 1 base, and 3 bases stayed unmatched. CDR3 residues: CATSNRQGQETQYF. CDR3 DNA sequence: TGTGCCACCAGCAACCGACAGGGCCAAGAGACCCAGTACTTC.